This TCR beta chain comes out of a study of cytomegalovirus exposure and HLA in healthy donors. Study outcomes and limitations: One later analysis reportedly identified an Asian-associated ancestry cluster that showed fewer N-insertions than the approximately 700-donor mean.

Primers included in the PCR were 60 Vbeta and 13 Jbeta primers. Assay used: immunoSEQ multiplex PCR; TCRdb lists only in-frame clones, some missing. The table has roughly 120,000 clones, 75% seen once. Notes on this clone: The target antigen is unknown.

The sequence derives from a woman aged 40 to 50 in good health and CMV-seropositive. The sample taken for sequencing was PBMCs.

This CDR3 is CAINGREGPSYEQYF. Written as DNA, the CDR3 is TGTGCCATCAATGGGCGGGAGGGCCCTTCCTACGAGCAGTACTTC. This chain connects TRBV10-3 to TRBJ2-7; 9 bases are a match to TRBD2. Germline CDR1 reads ENHRY; CDR2 reads SYGVKD. The CDR3 covers 15 residues. Trimming removed 7 bases from V and 1 base from J; junction bases left unmatched: 8.